Following are 20 T cell receptor beta chains from one sample sequenced in a study of control samples from healthy donors and cancer patients. Sequencing used immunoSEQ multiplex PCR; TCRdb keeps in-frame clones, though not all of them. The sample table includes approximately 190,000 clones. The material sequenced was blood. Source of these receptors: a woman in her 30s in good health.

The chain employs TRBV3-1 (or the pseudogene TRBV3-2) and TRBJ1-1, with TRBD1 identical over 8 bases. The CDR3 sequence is 15 residues long. The V and J ends lost 4 bases and 1 base, in that order; junction bases with no gene match: 5. Germline V gene sequence: CDR1 LGHDT, CDR2 YNNKEL (reference sequence). CDR3 in amino acids: CASSLGTGWNTEAFF. The CDR3, as DNA: TGTGCCAGCAGCCTAGGGACAGGATGGAACACTGAAGCTTTCTTT.

The J gene is TRBJ1-3, the V gene TRBV19; 8 bases are shared with TRBD1. In germline, CDR1 is LNHDA, CDR2 SQIVND (reference sequence). V was clipped by 5 bases and J by 2 bases; unmatched bases: 8. The CDR3 has 16 amino acids. CDR3 nucleotide sequence: TGTGCCAGTAGTCGGGACAGGACTTTCGCTGGAAACACCATATATTTT. It translates to CASSRDRTFAGNTIYF.

The genes are TRBV12-5 and TRBJ2-1; TRBD1 is a possible D gene (6 bases). The CDR3 consists of 13 residues. Germline V gene sequence: CDR1 LGHNT, CDR2 FRNRAP. V gave up 3 bases and J gave up 9 bases, with 12 bases separating them. The CDR3 is CASGFGRGSEQFF. In nucleotides, the CDR3 is TGTGCTAGTGGTTTTGGCAGGGGCAGTGAGCAGTTCTTC.

This chain uses TRBV28 with TRBJ1-2, with a weak D call TRBD1 (5 bases). The CDR3 extends over 13 amino acids. Between the trimmed V and J ends, which lost 8 bases and 7 bases, there was a span of 17 bases. Germline CDR1 and CDR2: MDHEN and SYDVKM. The CDR3 region is CASQSGTLGGYTF. The DNA of the CDR3 is TGTGCCAGCCAATCCGGGACCCTGGGTGGCTACACCTTC.

The chain is built from TRBV9 and TRBJ1-3; perhaps TRBD1 as D (6 bases). The CDR3 spans 20 residues. Deletions cut 0 bases from V and 0 bases from J, with 22 bases between. Germline V lookup: CDR1 SGDLS, CDR2 YYNGEE. Written as DNA, the CDR3 is TGTGCCAGCAGCGTAGGTAGGGGGGGCCCACAGGGTACCTCTGGAAACACCATATATTTT. It codes for CASSVGRGGPQGTSGNTIYF.

The chain employs TRBV4-1 and TRBJ2-7; no clear D gene. The CDR3 spans 14 residues. V was cut by 0 bases and J by 4 bases, with 10 bases left in between. The germline gives CDR1 MGHRA, CDR2 YSYEKL. CDR3 nucleotides: TGCGCCAGCAGCCAAGACTTGGCGGTTTACGAGCAGTACTTC. Translated, it gives CASSQDLAVYEQYF.

This sequence joins TRBV12-2 and TRBJ2-1; the table names TRBD1, a call not compared with the DNA. TRBV12-2 is marked as a pseudogene. The CDR3 has 15 residues. The CDR3 here is CASRTGQSNYNEQFF. For the CDR3, the DNA is TGTGCAAGTCGTACGGGACAGTCCAACTACAATGAGCAGTTCTTC.

This sequence joins TRBV19 and TRBJ1-2, with D possibly being TRBD1 (6 bases). V dropped 3 bases and J dropped 0 bases, with 11 bases sitting between them. This CDR3 spans 15 amino acids. CDR1 LNHDA and CDR2 SQIVND come from the germline V gene (reference sequence). As DNA, the CDR3 is TGTGCCAGTAGTATCGTGGGACAAGCTAACTATGGCTACACCTTC. Protein: CASSIVGQANYGYTF.

This chain connects TRBV24-1 to TRBJ1-2; D is undetermined. The germline gives CDR1 KGHDR, CDR2 SFDVKD. This CDR3 spans 13 amino acids. V lost 4 bases to trimming and J lost 8 bases, with 13 bases between them. The CDR3, as DNA: TGTGCCACCAGTGACGGGTCAATCCAGGGCTACACCTTC. Residues: CATSDGSIQGYTF.

CDR3 sequence reads: CASSQVTTGSQPQHF. The CDR3 DNA is TGTGCCAGCAGCCAAGTAACCACAGGGAGTCAGCCCCAGCATTTT. The J gene is TRBJ1-5, the V gene TRBV4-2, with D possibly TRBD1 on 6 matching bases. CDR3 length: 15 amino acids. V gave up 1 base and J gave up 6 bases, with 13 bases separating them. Germline CDR1 LGHNA, CDR2 YNFKEQ.

The CDR3 DNA follows: TGTGCCTCCACTCGAACTGAAGCTTTCTTT. Protein: CASTRTEAFF. The V gene is TRBV30, the J gene TRBJ1-1; D is unclear. This CDR3 has 10 amino acids. Germline assignment: CDR1 GTSNPN and CDR2 SVGIG (reference sequence). Trimming took off 7 bases at V and 5 bases at J, with 8 bases between the two ends. Drawing the rest from reference TRBV30 and TRBJ1-1, the complete variable domain is SQTIHQWPATLVQPVGSPLSLECTVEGTSNPNLYWYRQAAGRGLQLLFYSVGIGQISSEVPQNLSASRPQDRQFILSSKKLLLSDSGFYLCASTRTEAFFGQGTRLTVV.

This chain joins TRBV28 and TRBJ1-1, with D possibly matching TRBD1 (5 bases). Trimming took off 3 bases at V and 1 base at J, with 15 bases between the two ends. This CDR3 is 16 amino acids long. From germline, CDR1 is MDHEN and CDR2 SYDVKM. The CDR3 is CASSFVSMGENTEAFF. CDR3 DNA sequence: TGTGCCAGCAGTTTTGTCTCTATGGGGGAGAACACTGAAGCTTTCTTT. The full variable domain, in which reference TRBV28 and TRBJ1-1 provide the parts outside the CDR3, is DVKVTQSSRYLVKRTGEKVFLECVQDMDHENMFWYRQDPGLGLRLIYFSYDVKMKEKGDIPEGYSVSREKKERFSLILESASTNQTSMYLCASSFVSMGENTEAFFGQGTRLTVV.

This chain connects TRBV7-2 to TRBJ1-5, with 7 bases that match TRBD1. J lost 6 bases, V lost 8 bases, and 16 bases had no gene match. CDR3 size: 16 residues. CDR1 is SGHTA, CDR2 FQGNSA, per germline. The CDR3 DNA follows: TGTGCCAGCGCACCGCAGGGGGAATTAGGAGGTCAGCCCCAGCATTTT. Its translation is CASAPQGELGGQPQHF.

Remarks on this clone: Other DNA sequences in this sample translate to the same CDR3. The CDR3, as DNA: TGCGCCAGCAGCTCTGCCGGGGGATACACTGAAGCTTTCTTT. It yields the protein CASSSAGGYTEAFF. This chain connects TRBV5-1 to TRBJ1-1; possible D gene TRBD1, 5 bases. This CDR3 has 14 amino acids. V lost 3 bases and J lost 3, with 12 bases in between. CDR1 and CDR2 (germline): SGHRS, YFSETQ.

This chain links TRBV2 with TRBJ1-1, with TRBD1 matching 7 bases. After removal of 6 bases from V and 1 base from J, the junction contained 5 bases not matched to a gene. Germline V gene data show CDR1 as SNHLY and CDR2 as FYNNEI. This CDR3 contains 14 residues. CDR3 nucleotide sequence: TGTGCCAGCAGGGAAAGGACAGGGAACACTGAAGCTTTCTTT. This codes for CASRERTGNTEAFF. The whole variable domain, filled in from reference TRBV2 and TRBJ1-1, reads EPEVTQTPSHQVTQMGQEVILRCVPISNHLYFYWYRQILGQKVEFLVSFYNNEISEKSEIFDDQFSVERPDGSNFTLKIRSTKLEDSAMYFCASRERTGNTEAFFGQGTRLTVV.

The CDR3 DNA sequence: TGTGCCAGCAGCTCCTCAGGGTGGGGCACTGAAGCTTTCTTT. Amino acids: CASSSSGWGTEAFF. The genes are TRBV11-2 and TRBJ1-1; TRBD1 might be the D (5 bases). The CDR3 has 14 residues. Trimming removed 4 bases at V and 4 bases at J, with 13 bases between. The germline gives CDR1 SGHAT, CDR2 FQNNGV.

The J gene is TRBJ1-3, the V gene TRBV6-1; D gene ambiguous. The CDR3 sequence is 16 residues long. V gave up 4 bases and J gave up 4 bases, with 17 bases separating them. The germline gives CDR1 MNHNS, CDR2 SASEGT. For the CDR3, the DNA is TGTGCCAGCAGTGTAATCGTCCCTCTGGCCGGAAACACCATATATTTT. Residues: CASSVIVPLAGNTIYF.

The chain links TRBV12-3 or TRBV12-4 to TRBJ1-2; D may be TRBD1 (6 bases). This CDR3 has 12 residues. The CDR3 DNA sequence: TGTGGGAGCATGGGCAGGGGATCAGGCTACACCTTC. Amino acids: CGSMGRGSGYTF.

The genes are TRBV14 and TRBJ2-5; D may be TRBD1 or TRBD2 (5 bases each). There are 16 residues in the CDR3. The V gene lost 0 bases and the J gene lost 5 bases, with 16 bases spanning the gap. From germline, CDR1 is SGHDN and CDR2 FVKESK. CDR3: CASSQDRAGVSETQYF. The CDR3 DNA reads TGTGCCAGCAGCCAAGACAGGGCCGGGGTGAGCGAGACCCAGTACTTC.

The V and J genes are TRBV6-5 and TRBJ1-5, with D unclear. The CDR3 extends over 13 amino acids. The germline V gene has CDR1 MNHEY and CDR2 SVGAGI. V was pared by 6 bases and J by 5 bases, with 11 bases between. In nucleotides, the CDR3 is TGTGCCAGCAGCCAAACATTTCATCAGCCCCAGCATTTT. This gives the protein CASSQTFHQPQHF.